These 27 T cell receptor beta chains came from one sample sequenced in a study of a mutant IDH1 vaccine in newly diagnosed glioma. As for time point: baseline, week 1 (first vaccination visit). Described treatment: pre-vaccination baseline after standard-of-care therapy. This table comes from immunoSEQ multiplex PCR, and its TCRdb copy is limited to in-frame clones, with some not included. The sample has around 33,000 clones, over 60% seen once. The sequencing here drew on peripheral blood mononuclear cells (PBMCs), taken from a glioma patient treated with radiotherapy, temozolomide or both. The source is a man in his fifties with glioma. Some clones in this sample may be carry-over from other donors' samples.

The chain uses TRBV6-5 and TRBJ2-3; 8 bases map to TRBD2. The CDR3 length is 13 residues. Germline loops: CDR1 MNHEY, CDR2 SVGAGI. The CDR3 loop reads CTSRAGGDLTQYF. CDR3 DNA: TGTACCTCCCGGGCGGGAGGAGATCTTACGCAGTATTTT.

The chain recombines TRBV7-9 with TRBJ2-4; D unresolved. Germline CDR1 and CDR2: SEHNR and FQNEAQ (reference sequence). The CDR3 length is 12 residues. V dropped 2 bases and J dropped 7 bases, with 6 bases sitting between them. The DNA for the CDR3 is TGTGCCAGCAGCTTAAGTCAGAACATTCAGTACTTC. Residues: CASSLSQNIQYF.

This chain links TRBV7-8 with TRBJ1-2, with D possibly being TRBD1 (5 bases). The CDR3 length is 19 residues. The germline CDR1 and CDR2 sequences are SGHVS and FQNEAQ. Trimming shortened V by 1 base and J by 0 bases, and 21 bases separated the two germline ends. For the CDR3, the DNA is TGTGCCAGCAGCTTAGGTTGGGGCAGGGAGCCTCCTACTAACTATGGCTACACCTTC. Encoded protein: CASSLGWGREPPTNYGYTF.

This clone was observed a single time. The chain employs TRBV11-3 and TRBJ2-7; D remains ambiguous. Trimming stripped 4 bases from V and 4 bases from J, with 5 bases between. CDR3 length: 11 residues. Germline V gene data show CDR1 as SGHNT and CDR2 as YENEEA. CDR3 amino acids: CASSSKYEQYF. The CDR3 nucleotides read TGTGCCAGCAGCTCGAAGTACGAGCAGTACTTC.

The chain has TRBV4-1 and TRBJ2-5; unclear D gene. Germline CDR1 MGHRA, CDR2 YSYEKL. Trimming removed 1 base from V and 1 base from J, with 10 bases in between. The CDR3 contains 15 residues. CDR3 sequence reads: CASSQVWGSQETQYF. CDR3 coding DNA: TGCGCCAGCAGCCAAGTTTGGGGAAGCCAAGAGACCCAGTACTTC.

This chain links TRBV18 with TRBJ1-2, with D tentatively TRBD1 (6 bases). Between the trimmed V and J ends, which lost 4 bases and 4 bases, there was a span of 22 bases. This CDR3 region has 17 residues. CDR1 KGHSH and CDR2 LQKENI come from the germline V gene. The CDR3 reads CASSRSPGQGIPYGYTF. DNA of the CDR3: TGTGCCAGCTCACGTTCTCCGGGACAAGGAATACCCTATGGCTACACCTTC.

The chain is built from TRBV28 and TRBJ2-2; D is unresolved. Between the trimmed V and J ends, which lost 3 bases and 4 bases, there was a span of 12 bases. Germline V gene lookup returns CDR1 MDHEN and CDR2 SYDVKM. The CDR3 runs to 15 residues. In nucleotides, the CDR3 is TGTGCCAGCAGTTTGAACTTCCCAGCCACCGGGGAGCTGTTTTTT. This gives the protein CASSLNFPATGELFF.

Only one count was recorded for this clone. The chain has TRBV15 and TRBJ2-5; the D gene is possibly TRBD2 (5 bases). The CDR3 contains 16 residues. The germline V gene encodes CDR1 LNHNV and CDR2 YYDKDF (reference sequence). V was cut by 0 bases and J by 4 bases, with 15 bases left in between. The CDR3 DNA reads as TGTGCCACCAGCAGAGATCTAAAGCTAGGAGGAGAGACCCAGTACTTC. Amino acids: CATSRDLKLGGETQYF.

The chain is built from TRBV5-1 and TRBJ1-1; no definite D call. Germline V gene sequence: CDR1 SGHRS, CDR2 YFSETQ. Between the trimmed V and J ends, which lost 1 base and 6 bases, there was a span of 10 bases. The CDR3 sequence is 13 residues long. In DNA form, the CDR3 reads TGCGCCAGCAGCTTGCAGACAAACGCTGAAGCTTTCTTT. Translation gives CASSLQTNAEAFF.

This chain connects TRBV7-9 to TRBJ1-2, with a tentative D call TRBD1 (5 bases). The CDR3 sequence is 13 residues long. Trimming left V 4 bases short and J 7 bases short, with 13 bases between. Germline CDR1 reads SEHNR; CDR2 reads FQNEAQ (reference sequence). DNA of the CDR3: TGTGCCAGCAGCTCGGACAAGGGGTTTGGCTACACCTTC. Encoded protein: CASSSDKGFGYTF.

V and J are TRBV19 and TRBJ2-7; no clear D. This CDR3 region has 13 residues. Germline CDR1 LNHDA, CDR2 SQIVND (reference sequence). V was cut by 0 bases and J by 2 bases, with 5 bases left in between. The CDR3 loop reads CASSIDRAYEQYF. The CDR3, as DNA: TGTGCCAGTAGTATAGACAGAGCCTACGAGCAGTACTTC.

V is TRBV6-1 and J is TRBJ2-5, with 9 bases lining up with TRBD1. CDR1 MNHNS and CDR2 SASEGT come from the germline V gene. CDR3 length: 14 residues. Trimming removed 7 bases from V and 5 bases from J; junction bases left unmatched: 8. As DNA, the CDR3 is TGTGCCAGCACCATGGGGACAGGGCTGGAGACCCAGTACTTC. Protein product: CASTMGTGLETQYF.

The rearrangement joins TRBV29-1 to TRBJ2-7; 7 bases agree with TRBD2. Germline CDR1 reads SQVTM; CDR2 reads ANQGSEA. The trim removed 1 base at V and 11 bases at J, leaving 5 bases unmatched. This CDR3 has 11 residues. CDR3 bases: TGCAGCGTTGAAGGCGGGAGAAAAGAGTACTTC. It codes for CSVEGGRKEYF.

For the CDR3, the DNA is TGTGCCAGCAGCTTATCAGGGGGCGAGCCCCAGCATTTT. Amino acid sequence: CASSLSGGEPQHF. The chain uses TRBV7-3 and TRBJ1-5; 8 bases map to TRBD1. The CDR3 covers 13 residues. CDR1 is SGHTA, CDR2 FQGTGA, per germline. After removal of 2 bases from V and 8 bases from J, the junction contained 2 bases not matched to a gene. The full variable domain, rest sourced from reference TRBV7-3 and TRBJ1-5, is GAGVSQTPSNKVTEKGKYVELRCDPISGHTALYWYRQSLGQGPEFLIYFQGTGAADDSGLPNDRFFAVRPEGSVSTLKIQRTERGDSAVYLCASSLSGGEPQHFGDGTRLSIL.

This sequence joins TRBV9 and TRBJ1-2; D remains ambiguous. The CDR3 extends over 12 amino acids. CDR1 is SGDLS, CDR2 YYNGEE, per germline. V was shortened by 3 bases and J by 8 bases, with 11 bases between the two germline ends. The CDR3 protein is CASSEAVGGYTF. The DNA for the CDR3 is TGTGCCAGCAGCGAGGCAGTCGGAGGCTACACCTTC.

V is TRBV9 and J is TRBJ2-3, with 7 nucleotides matching TRBD2. The length of the CDR3 is 15 residues. Germline CDR1 SGDLS, CDR2 YYNGEE. The J segment lost 0 bases and the V segment lost 4 bases, leaving 5 bases of the junction unmatched. CDR3 nucleotide sequence: TGTGCCAGCAGCCCCGGGACTACAAGCACAGATACGCAGTATTTT. Translated, it gives CASSPGTTSTDTQYF.

The chain couples TRBV5-6 to TRBJ2-1; the D gene is possibly TRBD1 (6 bases). The CDR3 runs to 16 residues. The ends were cut back, 4 bases at V and 6 bases at J, with 20 bases in the middle. Germline V gives CDR1 SGHDT, CDR2 YYEEEE. DNA of the CDR3: TGTGCCAGCAGCCGGGTATCGGACAGTATCCCCAATGAGCAGTTCTTC. It is translated as CASSRVSDSIPNEQFF. Based on the CDR3 plus reference TRBV5-6 and TRBJ2-1, the full variable domain is DAGVTQSPTHLIKTRGQQVTLRCSPKSGHDTVSWYQQALGQGPQFIFQYYEEEERQRGNFPDRFSGHQFPNYSSELNVNALLLGDSALYLCASSRVSDSIPNEQFFGPGTRLTVL.

This CDR3 reads CASSLVAGAKEQYF. The CDR3 nucleotides are TGCGCCAGCAGCTTAGTCGCGGGGGCTAAGGAGCAGTACTTC. The chain joins TRBV5-1 to TRBJ2-7; maybe TRBD2 (7 bases). CDR1 and CDR2 (germline): SGHRS, YFSETQ. The CDR3 consists of 14 residues. V was cut by 2 bases and J by 7 bases, with 16 bases left in between.

The chain combines TRBV19 with TRBJ2-5, with TRBD2 identical over 10 bases. CDR1 and CDR2 from the germline V gene are LNHDA and SQIVND (reference sequence). This CDR3 is 17 amino acids long. V shed 4 bases and J 0 bases; nucleotides not matched to a gene: 8. The DNA for the CDR3 is TGTGCCAGTAGTAGAAAGCGGGGGGGGACGTACCAAGAGACCCAGTACTTC. Protein product: CASSRKRGGTYQETQYF.

This rearrangement joins TRBV30 to TRBJ2-2; TRBD2 aligns across 8 bases. V lost 3 bases to trimming and J lost 6 bases; unmatched junction nucleotides: 6. This CDR3 is 14 amino acids long. CDR1 and CDR2 (germline): GTSNPN, SVGIG (reference sequence). CDR3 in amino acids: CAWRPKTSAGELFF. The CDR3 DNA sequence: TGTGCCTGGAGGCCCAAGACTAGCGCCGGGGAGCTGTTTTTT.

V usage is TRBV6-6 and J usage is TRBJ1-6; 7 bases match TRBD1. Trimming removed 4 bases from V and 8 bases from J; junction bases left unmatched: 8. The CDR3 consists of 15 residues. From germline, CDR1 is MNHNY and CDR2 SVGAGI (reference sequence). CDR3 sequence: CASSFSRQGDSPLHF. CDR3 DNA: TGTGCCAGCAGTTTTTCCCGGCAGGGGGATTCACCCCTCCACTTT.

The chain couples TRBV9 to TRBJ2-5; 9 nucleotides agree with TRBD1. CDR1 and CDR2 from the germline V gene are SGDLS and YYNGEE. This CDR3 contains 14 residues. V trimming: 3 bases; J trimming: 5 bases; junction bases outside the gene matches: 5. CDR3 protein: CASSGTGGAETQYF. The DNA of the CDR3 is TGTGCCAGCAGCGGAACAGGGGGCGCGGAGACCCAGTACTTC.

CDR3 coding DNA: TGTGCCAGCAGCTACAGGGTCCAAGAGACCCAGTACTTC. Protein sequence: CASSYRVQETQYF. This chain connects TRBV7-2 to TRBJ2-5; TRBD1 is a possible D gene (6 bases). The CDR3 has 13 amino acids. V was shortened by 4 bases and J by 1 base, with 7 bases between the two germline ends. The germline V gene has CDR1 SGHTA and CDR2 FQGNSA.

The V call is TRBV9, the J call TRBJ2-1, with D perhaps matching TRBD1 or TRBD2 (5 bases each). This CDR3 region has 15 residues. Trimming removed 3 bases from V and 8 bases from J, with 18 bases in between. CDR1 is SGDLS, CDR2 YYNGEE, per germline. The CDR3 here is CASSAILTQGDEQFF. The CDR3 bases are TGTGCCAGCAGCGCAATTCTGACCCAGGGAGATGAGCAGTTCTTC.

This chain links TRBV11-3 with TRBJ2-7, with D possibly matching TRBD2 (5 bases). Germline assignment: CDR1 SGHNT and CDR2 YENEEA. Trimming cost V 7 bases and J 6 bases, with 10 bases left between them. The CDR3 is made up of 11 amino acids. CDR3 in amino acids: CASTRGSEQYF. CDR3 bases: TGTGCCAGCACCCGGGGTAGCGAGCAGTACTTC.

This rearrangement joins TRBV11-1 to TRBJ1-1; TRBD1 aligns across 7 bases. Germline trimming cut 6 bases from V and 3 bases from J; bases unmatched to any gene: 10. The CDR3 extends over 15 amino acids. CDR1 and CDR2 (germline): SGHAT, FQDESV (reference sequence). The CDR3 coding sequence is TGTGCCAGCAGTTCCGACAGGGTCGGGGACACTGAAGCTTTCTTT. Residues: CASSSDRVGDTEAFF.

The chain employs TRBV29-1 and TRBJ1-2; D gene uncertain. Germline assignment: CDR1 SQVTM and CDR2 ANQGSEA. The CDR3 extends over 13 amino acids. Trimming left V 4 bases short and J 8 bases short, with 17 bases between. The CDR3 loop is CSVGEVRGPGYTF. Written as DNA, the CDR3 is TGCAGCGTTGGGGAGGTTCGGGGTCCAGGCTACACCTTC.